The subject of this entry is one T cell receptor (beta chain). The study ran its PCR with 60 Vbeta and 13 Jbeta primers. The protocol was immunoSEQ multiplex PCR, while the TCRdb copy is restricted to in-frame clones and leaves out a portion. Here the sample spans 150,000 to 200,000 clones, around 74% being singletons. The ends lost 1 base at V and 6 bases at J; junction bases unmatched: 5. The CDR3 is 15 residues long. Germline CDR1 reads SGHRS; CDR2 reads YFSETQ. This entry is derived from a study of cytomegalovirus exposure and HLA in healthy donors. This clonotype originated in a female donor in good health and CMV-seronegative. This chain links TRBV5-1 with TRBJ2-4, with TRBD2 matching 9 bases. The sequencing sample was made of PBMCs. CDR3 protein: CASSLTRGGRNIQYF. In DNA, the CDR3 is TGCGCCAGCAGCTTGACGCGGGGGGGCCGAAACATTCAGTACTTC.